This T cell receptor (beta chain) was found in a study of shared clonotypes between healthy human individuals. Overall study context: Each donor's CD4 naive and CD4 memory cells filled three plates apiece, CD8 naive two, and CD8 memory one.

Study results and limitations: Naive CD4 clonotypes overlapped across a few donors at approximately 5.3%. Generally, naive subsets (rather than memory subsets) showed larger estimated richness.

Naive CD8 cells were CD45RO-negative, positively selected for CCR7, excluding terminally differentiated effector memory CD45RA+ cells. All donors qualified as healthy HIV-negative adults and had experienced no recent acute infections or vaccinations. Clones were sequenced by immunoSEQ multiplex PCR, and TCRdb holds only the in-frame ones, with some missing. The table records about 2.1 million clones, around 93% of them present only once. A remark on this clone: Antigen unknown. Other DNA sequences from this sample encode an identical CDR3 as well.

This CDR3 has 13 amino acids. Trimming removed 3 bases at V and 1 base at J, with 8 bases between. Per the germline V gene, CDR1 is SGDLS and CDR2 is YYNGEE. This receptor was identified in a man aged 18 to 30 in good health. Some clones in this sample may be carry-over from other donors' samples. Specimen: naive CD8+ T cells from PBMCs. The chain combines TRBV9 with TRBJ2-7; D is possibly TRBD1 (6 bases). CDR3: CASSGQGSYEQYF. The DNA of the CDR3 is TGTGCCAGCAGCGGGCAGGGGTCCTACGAGCAGTACTTC.